Sequencing of this TCR beta chain was carried out in a study of shared clonotypes between healthy human individuals. The protocol was immunoSEQ multiplex PCR, while the TCRdb copy is restricted to in-frame clones and leaves out a portion. The sample carries fewer than 1.8 million clones, approximately 98.5% recorded once. The CDR3 contains 14 residues. Germline lookup yields CDR1 MDHEN and CDR2 SYDVKM. V dropped 3 bases and J dropped 6 bases, with 12 bases sitting between them. The receptor was derived from a man between 25 and 39 years old in good health. The chain uses TRBV28 and TRBJ1-5; D gene unclear. The material sequenced was naive CD4+ T cells sorted from blood. Subset specified: CD45RA+ positively selected. CDR3 in amino acids: CASSFGGSGQPQHF. The CDR3 coding sequence is TGTGCCAGCAGTTTTGGTGGATCCGGTCAGCCCCAGCATTTT.